This T cell receptor (beta chain) was captured by sequencing in a study of fetal regulatory T cell absence and autoimmunity. TCRdb's copy holds only in-frame clones and misses some; the assay was immunoSEQ multiplex PCR. The sample lists around 100,000 clones, 72% occurring once. Deletions cut 7 bases from V and 9 bases from J, with 15 bases between. From germline, CDR1 is MNHEY and CDR2 SMNVEV (reference sequence). The CDR3 contains 13 residues. The sequencing input was pancreas tissue. This TCR derives from a male donor with IPEX syndrome. The gene calls are TRBV27 and TRBJ2-2; TRBD1 might be the D (6 bases). CDR3 sequence: CASTFTGRRELFF. The CDR3 nucleotides read TGTGCCAGCACTTTTACAGGGAGACGGGAGCTGTTTTTT.